Listed below are T cell receptor beta chains from one sample, sequenced in a study of T cells generated in artificial thymic organoids. TCRdb reprocessed the 5' RACE reads via MiXCR and lists one record per CDR3 protein. Of about 5,600 distinct CDR3 sequences listed, 25% to 35% were seen once; the top ten hold approximately 2.2%. Input material: naive CD8+ T cells from blood. The receptors stem from a human donor who gave cord blood stem cells for thymic organoid culture, a cardiac surgery patient who gave postnatal thymus, or a blood donor (not recorded which). CDR3s include the opening cysteine and the closing phenylalanine or tryptophan.

len: 16; v_gene: TRBV27; CDR3aa: CASSSWTYRGSHEQYF
len: 14; v_gene: TRBV4-1; CDR3aa: CASSQSGVGTEAFF
len: 14; v_gene: TRBV28; CDR3aa: CASSQTFLTDTQYF
len: 16; v_gene: TRBV4-1; CDR3aa: CASSQETVARWDEQFF
len: 13; v_gene: TRBV25-1; CDR3aa: CASSGSGLGEQFF
len: 12; v_gene: TRBV5-5; CDR3aa: CASSFGGDGYTF
len: 15; v_gene: TRBV25-1; CDR3aa: CASSEWGGLYSPLHF
len: 13; v_gene: TRBV27; CDR3aa: CASSLGEGYIQYF
len: 13; v_gene: TRBV27; CDR3aa: CASSFPSTDTQYF
len: 14; v_gene: TRBV5-1; CDR3aa: CASSLRENTGELFF
len: 16; v_gene: TRBV28; CDR3aa: CASSLGAGGSYNEQFF
len: 15; v_gene: TRBV4-2; CDR3aa: CASSPPGLADNEQFF
len: 16; v_gene: TRBV12-3/TRBV12-4; CDR3aa: CASRPWRDRRTDTQYF
len: 19; v_gene: TRBV15; CDR3aa: CATSRTHWGASGREDTQYF
len: 13; v_gene: TRBV6-5; CDR3aa: CASSYGGSGELFF
len: 18; v_gene: TRBV28; CDR3aa: CASRVDGTLEGLDYEQYF
len: 13; v_gene: TRBV9; CDR3aa: CASSVGIYYGYTF
len: 14; v_gene: TRBV7-9; CDR3aa: CASSYRGSYYEQCF
len: 15; v_gene: TRBV13; CDR3aa: CASSPGGLLNTEAFF
len: 12; v_gene: TRBV5-1; CDR3aa: CASSLGVHEQFF
len: 12; v_gene: TRBV21-1; CDR3aa: CASSKKGIQAFF
len: 15; v_gene: TRBV5-1; CDR3aa: CASRTLWDGRTEAFF
len: 13; v_gene: TRBV20-1; CDR3aa: CSARPGTDYEQYF
len: 16; v_gene: TRBV20-1; CDR3aa: CSARDLSGTSTYEQYF
len: 12; v_gene: TRBV24-1; CDR3aa: CATPTVTGELFF
len: 16; v_gene: TRBV5-1; CDR3aa: CASSPGGGTHTDTQYF
len: 18; v_gene: TRBV3-1; CDR3aa: CASSQDPRRDYSGNTIYF
len: 15; v_gene: TRBV10-3; CDR3aa: CAISEDRYSNQPQHF
len: 16; v_gene: TRBV20-1; CDR3aa: CSARDRDGRSYNEQFF
len: 16; v_gene: TRBV7-9; CDR3aa: CASSTTGKGTNYEQYF
len: 16; v_gene: TRBV6-6; CDR3aa: CASSYSSGVPLYGYTF
len: 13; v_gene: TRBV28; CDR3aa: CASSLRQGETQYF
len: 14; v_gene: TRBV7-9; CDR3aa: CASSPPLAAYEQYF
len: 14; v_gene: TRBV6-2/TRBV6-3; CDR3aa: CASSYLPGSNEQYF
len: 17; v_gene: TRBV25-1; CDR3aa: CASSLSSGYSGNTEAFF
len: 14; v_gene: TRBV28; CDR3aa: CASSSRLVSYEQYF
len: 14; v_gene: TRBV5-6; CDR3aa: CASSWGGSTDTQYF
len: 15; v_gene: TRBV4-3; CDR3aa: CASSQAQGGGPWAFF
len: 14; v_gene: TRBV5-5; CDR3aa: CASSRGTDSYEQYF
len: 18; v_gene: TRBV4-1; CDR3aa: CASSQGAPLQTGNQPQHF
len: 12; v_gene: TRBV5-4; CDR3aa: CASSWGREAQYF
len: 15; v_gene: TRBV20-1; CDR3aa: CSARDFGRGANEQFF
len: 13; v_gene: TRBV29-1; CDR3aa: CSVAGGMNTEAFF
len: 13; v_gene: TRBV15; CDR3aa: CATSRVSTDTQYF
len: 15; v_gene: TRBV15; CDR3aa: CATSRDRAAYNEQFF